The rows below give T cell receptor beta chains drawn from one sample of a study of CD8+CD57+ T cells in acquired aplastic anemia. TCRdb processed the reads anew with MiXCR; each CDR3 protein has one entry. The sample holds about 190,000 distinct CDR3 sequences, roughly half seen once. Material for sequencing was sorted CD4+, CD8+, or CD8+CD57+ T cells (not recorded which) from PBMCs. These receptors came from a human donor in good health, serving as a control. Each CDR3 is given with its conserved first and last residue. Each record gives: V gene, CDR3 protein.

V gene: TRBV7-9; CDR3 protein: CASSLGLSGGDNEQFF
V gene: TRBV20-1; CDR3 protein: CSAARLSYNSPLHF
V gene: TRBV6-6; CDR3 protein: CASTRGGNYNEQFF
V gene: TRBV7-2; CDR3 protein: CASSLESGTGVSYEQYF
V gene: TRBV2; CDR3 protein: CASSDQGTGGSPLHF
V gene: TRBV14; CDR3 protein: CASSRAGGPPTDTQYF
V gene: TRBV24-1; CDR3 protein: CATSGLRGQGADGYTF
V gene: TRBV7-3; CDR3 protein: CASSPGTGPYEQYF
V gene: TRBV7-2; CDR3 protein: CASSLRGVPLHEQYF
V gene: TRBV30; CDR3 protein: CAWSGQGGGEKLFF
V gene: TRBV19; CDR3 protein: CASSLGQGSVGTDTQCF
V gene: TRBV5-8; CDR3 protein: CASSLYRGANTEAFF
V gene: TRBV25-1; CDR3 protein: CASSASDFGAFF
V gene: TRBV20-1; CDR3 protein: CSARGMSGGEKYIQYF
V gene: TRBV12-5; CDR3 protein: CASGSGESNYGYTF
V gene: TRBV19; CDR3 protein: CASSIAANYGYTF
V gene: TRBV7-9; CDR3 protein: CASSLSPTRGETQYF
V gene: TRBV5-8; CDR3 protein: CASSLWTLTSYEQYF
V gene: TRBV5-5; CDR3 protein: CASSQLRKTGEQYF
V gene: TRBV20-1; CDR3 protein: CSARTVPTYEQYF
V gene: TRBV19; CDR3 protein: CASSPQGAATEAFF
V gene: TRBV11-2; CDR3 protein: CASSLEQGLREKLFF
V gene: TRBV12-3/TRBV12-4; CDR3 protein: CASSQTRDTQYF
V gene: TRBV7-3; CDR3 protein: CASSLYGGGAVDTQYF
V gene: TRBV2; CDR3 protein: CASSEEALQETQYF
V gene: TRBV7-9; CDR3 protein: CASSESGVEQYF
V gene: TRBV14; CDR3 protein: CASSPQGIMYYGYTF
V gene: TRBV5-1; CDR3 protein: CASSLGTGASPLHF
V gene: TRBV29-1; CDR3 protein: CSAGDRAYEQYF
V gene: TRBV13; CDR3 protein: CASSLAGGSSPLHF
V gene: TRBV29-1; CDR3 protein: CSAAMGWVNYGYTF
V gene: TRBV20-1; CDR3 protein: CSASRDTEAFF
V gene: TRBV7-9; CDR3 protein: CASSLMGGETDTQYF
V gene: TRBV4-3; CDR3 protein: CASSQPTKSGGLFGYTF
V gene: TRBV10-3; CDR3 protein: CAISEGRTYEQYF
V gene: TRBV20-1; CDR3 protein: CSARQAFDQPQHF
V gene: TRBV28; CDR3 protein: CASSEGWSGELFF
V gene: TRBV19; CDR3 protein: CASSMGRSGANVLTF
V gene: TRBV4-1; CDR3 protein: CASSQGNRATGTEAFF
V gene: TRBV19; CDR3 protein: CASRMGQGVDTQYF
V gene: TRBV2; CDR3 protein: CASSEGTLVDSPLHF
V gene: TRBV7-2; CDR3 protein: CASSFRTVLSTDTQYF
V gene: TRBV6-2/TRBV6-3; CDR3 protein: CASNPGAGEETQYF
V gene: TRBV10-3; CDR3 protein: CAIRGTSGALYNEQFF
V gene: TRBV19; CDR3 protein: CASGGRGGTDTQYF
V gene: TRBV19; CDR3 protein: CASSIDGESYEQYF
V gene: TRBV20-1; CDR3 protein: CSAREGGYGYEQYF
V gene: TRBV16; CDR3 protein: CASSQVGGNTEAFF
V gene: TRBV5-6; CDR3 protein: CASSSWGYEQYF
V gene: TRBV5-8; CDR3 protein: CASSPVGRANTEAFF
V gene: TRBV6-1; CDR3 protein: CASNRDREGSGNTIYF
V gene: TRBV20-1; CDR3 protein: CSASPGLGGANVLTF
V gene: TRBV2; CDR3 protein: CASSGAGGRTDTQYF
V gene: TRBV29-1; CDR3 protein: CSALHTNTEAFF
V gene: TRBV20-1; CDR3 protein: CSARGARFVWDMNTEAFF
V gene: TRBV18; CDR3 protein: CASSPRQGTEAFF
V gene: TRBV7-2; CDR3 protein: CASMGQGSYGYTF
V gene: TRBV2; CDR3 protein: CASRGVRLGEQYF
V gene: TRBV24-1; CDR3 protein: CATSPGTGEAGANVLTF